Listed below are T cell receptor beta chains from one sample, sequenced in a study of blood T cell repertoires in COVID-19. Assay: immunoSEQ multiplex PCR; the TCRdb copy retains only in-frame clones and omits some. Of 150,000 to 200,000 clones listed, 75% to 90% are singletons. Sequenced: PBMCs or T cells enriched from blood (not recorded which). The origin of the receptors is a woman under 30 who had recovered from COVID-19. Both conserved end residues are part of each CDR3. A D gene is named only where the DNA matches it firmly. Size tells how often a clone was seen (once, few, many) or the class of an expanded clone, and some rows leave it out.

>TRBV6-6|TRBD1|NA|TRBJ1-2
CASTRGQGASGGYTF
TGTGCCAGCACCCGAGGACAGGGGGCTTCTGGTGGCTACACCTTC
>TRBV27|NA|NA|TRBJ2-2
CASREGASTGELFF
TGTGCCAGCAGGGAGGGGGCTTCGACCGGGGAGCTGTTTTTT
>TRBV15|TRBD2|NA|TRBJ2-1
CASGASGRNEQFF
TGTGCCTCCGGGGCTAGCGGGAGGAATGAGCAGTTCTTC
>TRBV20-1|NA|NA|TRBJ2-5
CSAPGDETQYF
TGCAGTGCTCCGGGGGATGAGACCCAGTACTTC
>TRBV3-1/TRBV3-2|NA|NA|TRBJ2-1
CASSQLIAQEGPGYNEQFF
TGTGCCAGCAGCCAATTGATCGCTCAGGAGGGCCCAGGGTACAATGAGCAGTTCTTC
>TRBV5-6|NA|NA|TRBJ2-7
CASSLDPRERGYEQYF
TGTGCCAGCAGCTTGGACCCCCGGGAGAGGGGTTACGAGCAGTACTTC
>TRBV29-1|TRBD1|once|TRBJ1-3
CSARDRAGNTIYF
TGCAGCGCTCGTGACAGGGCTGGAAACACCATATATTTT
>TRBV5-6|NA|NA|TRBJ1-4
CASSFWGRATNEKLFF
TGTGCCAGCAGCTTTTGGGGCAGAGCAACTAATGAAAAACTGTTTTTT
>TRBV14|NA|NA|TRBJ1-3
CASSQDLGHPGNTIYF
TGTGCCAGCAGCCAAGATCTTGGACATCCTGGAAACACCATATATTTT
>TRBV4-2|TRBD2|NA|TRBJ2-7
CASSQVGPGLAVYEQYF
TGTGCCAGCAGCCAAGTGGGGCCGGGACTAGCGGTATACGAGCAGTACTTC
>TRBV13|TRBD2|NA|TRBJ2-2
CASSLRRRTSGTGELFF
TGTGCCAGCAGCTTGCGACGCCGGACTAGCGGCACCGGGGAGCTGTTTTTT
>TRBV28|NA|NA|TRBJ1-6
CASSPTDGSGSPLHF
TGTGCCAGCTCGCCGACTGACGGGAGTGGGTCACCCCTCCACTTT
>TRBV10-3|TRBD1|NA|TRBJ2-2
CAIAGQGDTGELFF
TGTGCCATAGCGGGACAGGGGGACACCGGGGAGCTGTTTTTT
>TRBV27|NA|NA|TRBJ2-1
CASSQGSWNEQFF
TGTGCCAGCAGTCAGGGCAGCTGGAATGAGCAGTTCTTC
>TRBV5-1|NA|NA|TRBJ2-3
CASRSGPSTDTQYF
TGCGCCAGCAGGAGCGGGCCTAGCACAGATACGCAGTATTTT
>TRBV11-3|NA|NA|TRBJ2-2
CASSLGWGANTGELFF
TGTGCCAGCAGCTTAGGTTGGGGGGCGAACACCGGGGAGCTGTTTTTT
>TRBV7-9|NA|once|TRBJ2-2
CASSLHTGELFF
TGTGCCAGCAGCTTACATACCGGGGAGCTGTTTTTT
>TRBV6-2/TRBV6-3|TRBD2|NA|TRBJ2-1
CASSYVAGGPWDEQFF
TGTGCCAGCAGTTACGTCGCGGGAGGGCCTTGGGATGAGCAGTTCTTC
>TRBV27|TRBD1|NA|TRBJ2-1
CASSFRDRGYNEQFF
TGTGCCAGCAGTTTTCGGGACAGGGGATACAATGAGCAGTTCTTC
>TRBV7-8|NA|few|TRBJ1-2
CASSPELRGMGYGYTF
TGTGCCAGCAGCCCGGAGCTTAGGGGAATGGGCTATGGCTACACCTTC
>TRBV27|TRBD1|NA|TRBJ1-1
CASSLFGDRGRAFF
TGTGCCAGCAGTTTATTTGGGGACAGGGGTAGGGCTTTCTTT
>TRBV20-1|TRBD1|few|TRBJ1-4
CSASSGQEAHPIKLFF
TGCAGTGCTAGTTCGGGACAGGAGGCTCATCCCATCAAACTGTTTTTT
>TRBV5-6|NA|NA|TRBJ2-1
CASSLNTRYNEQFF
TGTGCCAGCAGCCTCAATACAAGATACAATGAGCAGTTCTTC
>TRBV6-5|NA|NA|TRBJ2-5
CATDNTPETQYF
TGTGCCACCGACAACACTCCAGAGACCCAGTACTTC
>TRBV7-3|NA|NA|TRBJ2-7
CASSPQASSYEQYF
TGTGCCAGCAGCCCACAGGCAAGCTCCTACGAGCAGTACTTC
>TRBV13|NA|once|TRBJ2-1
CASSREVSYNEQFF
TGTGCCAGCAGCCGAGAAGTCTCCTACAATGAGCAGTTCTTC
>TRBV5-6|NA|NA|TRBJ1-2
CASSLALAYGYTF
TGTGCCAGCAGCTTGGCCTTAGCCTATGGCTACACCTTC
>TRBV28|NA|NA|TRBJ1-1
CASSAGALNTEAFF
TGTGCCAGCAGTGCCGGAGCTTTGAACACTGAAGCTTTCTTT
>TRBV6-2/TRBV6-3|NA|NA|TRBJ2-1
CASSYWKRFPNEQFF
TGTGCCAGCAGTTACTGGAAGCGGTTCCCCAATGAGCAGTTCTTC
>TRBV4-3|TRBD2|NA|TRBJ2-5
CASSQGALGLAGQETQYF
TGCGCCAGCAGCCAAGGGGCTCTGGGACTAGCGGGCCAAGAGACCCAGTACTTC
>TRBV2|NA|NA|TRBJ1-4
CASSERGREKLFF
TGTGCCAGCAGTGAACGAGGTCGGGAAAAACTGTTTTTT
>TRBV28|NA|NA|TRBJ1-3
CASSLLGNTIYF
TGTGCCAGCAGTCTTCTCGGAAACACCATATATTTT
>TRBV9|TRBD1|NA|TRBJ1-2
CASSAWDRHYGYTF
TGTGCCAGCAGCGCCTGGGACAGACACTATGGCTACACCTTC
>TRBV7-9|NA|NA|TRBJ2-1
CASSLTPSGVSYNEQFF
TGTGCCAGCAGCTTAACCCCCTCCGGGGTCTCCTACAATGAGCAGTTCTTC
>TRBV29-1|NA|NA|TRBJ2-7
CSVVGGVSYEQYF
TGCAGCGTTGTTGGCGGAGTCTCCTACGAGCAGTACTTC
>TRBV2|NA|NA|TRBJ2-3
CASGGDTQYF
TGTGCCAGCGGAGGAGATACGCAGTATTTT
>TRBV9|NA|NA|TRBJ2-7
CASSVGMGQLSYEQYF
TGTGCCAGCAGCGTAGGTATGGGACAACTGTCCTACGAGCAGTACTTC
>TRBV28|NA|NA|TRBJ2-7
CASSDWTISYEQYF
TGTGCCAGCAGTGATTGGACTATCTCCTACGAGCAGTACTTC
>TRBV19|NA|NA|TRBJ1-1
CASSAASGTEAFF
TGTGCCAGTAGTGCGGCCTCCGGAACTGAAGCTTTCTTT
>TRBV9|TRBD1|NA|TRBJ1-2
CASSVRGLGHGYTF
TGTGCCAGCAGCGTCAGGGGGCTGGGCCATGGCTACACCTTC